Reported below is one TCR beta chain. What it binds is not known. The authors divided CD4+ cells into CD45RA+ naive and CD45RA-negative memory subsets. The record originates from a study of shared clonotypes between healthy human individuals. The study, taken as a whole, reports: Tissues were not sampled, only blood, and their repertoires likely differ.

Trimming removed 6 bases from V and 8 bases from J, with 16 bases in between. Germline-derived CDR1 and CDR2 are WNHNN and SYGVQD (reference sequence). The CDR3 loop spans 13 amino acids. Measured with immunoSEQ multiplex PCR; TCRdb has only the in-frame clones, and not every one. Of 740,000 or so clones in the sample, roughly 73% were seen once. V usage is TRBV10-1 and J usage is TRBJ1-2; D ambiguous. Sequencing was done on a sample of memory CD4+ T cells sorted from blood. Indicated subset: CD45RA-negative fraction. The receptor's source is a young woman in good health. This CDR3 reads CASSPSRMEGYTF. DNA for the CDR3: TGCGCCAGCAGCCCTTCTAGGATGGAGGGCTACACCTTC.